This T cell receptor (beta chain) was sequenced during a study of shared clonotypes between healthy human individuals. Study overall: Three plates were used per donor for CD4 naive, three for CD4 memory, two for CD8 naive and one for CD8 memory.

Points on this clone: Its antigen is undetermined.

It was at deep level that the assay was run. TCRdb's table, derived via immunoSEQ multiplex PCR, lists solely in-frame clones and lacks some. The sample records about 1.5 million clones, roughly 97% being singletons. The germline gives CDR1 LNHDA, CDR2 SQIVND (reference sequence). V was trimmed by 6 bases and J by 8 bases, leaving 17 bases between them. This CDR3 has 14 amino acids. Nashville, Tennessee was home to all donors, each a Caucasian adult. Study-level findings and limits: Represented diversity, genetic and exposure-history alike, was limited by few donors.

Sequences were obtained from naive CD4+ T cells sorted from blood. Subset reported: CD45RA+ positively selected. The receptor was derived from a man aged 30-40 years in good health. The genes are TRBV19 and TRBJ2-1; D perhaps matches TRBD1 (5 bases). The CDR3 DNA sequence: TGTGCCAGTAGCACCCCGCCAGGGTTAGATGAGCAGTTCTTC. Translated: CASSTPPGLDEQFF.